This TCR beta chain was sequenced for a study of response to subunit inactivated influenza vaccine (dated by TCRdb to the late 2010s). In the study overall: Deep quantitative T cell receptor repertoire profiling was used in the study to track responses to a trivalent subunit inactivated influenza vaccine.

V and J lose 4 bases and 9 bases, and a span of 20 bases separates them. There are 15 amino acids in the CDR3, from cysteine to phenylalanine inclusive. Solely the CDR3 DNA is kept, with 45 bases framed from the first base. The CDR1 and CDR2 encoded by the germline V gene are SGDLS and YYNGEE. General conclusions and limits of the study: The authors proposed that each seasonal influenza vaccination may bring in only a limited number of new T cells.

About this clonotype: The clone's antigen remains unknown. No base-level quality is on record; no much larger clone is a single base apart.

Library generation was performed with RT-PCR. Sequencing used an Illumina HiSeq 2500. TCRdb itself trimmed the public reads at Q25 with fastp, ran MiXCR and retained productive beta chains. Here each entry gathers all rows of one CDR3 protein and keeps the most common genes and DNA. The sample table records almost 600,000 distinct CDR3 sequences; approximately 14% of these occur just once. Over 8.5% of the sample belongs to the ten largest clones. Recombination linked TRBV9 to TRBJ2-1; the D match is possibly TRBD1 or TRBD2, with 5 bases aligned in each. The receptor's source is a middle-aged man who received an inactivated influenza vaccine. Donor details come from another sample of the same person, matched by shared clones. The source material was PBMCs from blood, sampled about 12 days after vaccination. The DNA sequence is as follows: TGTGCCAGCAGCCCCCAAGGACTTCCAGGGCTTGAGCAGTTCTTC. It specifies CASSPQGLPGLEQFF.